One sample yielded the 21 T cell receptor beta chains listed below, sequenced in a study of blood T cells in healthy people across ages. The authors ran a second PCR of 7 to 11 cycles using a sample-barcoded 5' primer and a J-beta primer mix. TCRdb redid the calling of the 5' RACE reads with MiXCR, one entry per CDR3 protein. The sample lists about 1.8 million distinct CDR3 sequences; 49% were seen once. The material sequenced was blood. Every receptor here comes from a woman in her thirties or forties in good health.

The V and J genes are TRBV7-2 and TRBJ2-7, with TRBD2 matching over 7 bases. Trimming took 1 base from V and 7 from J; bases not matched to a gene: 7. CDR1 SGHTA and CDR2 FQGNSA come from the germline V gene. The CDR3 covers 14 residues. The CDR3 loop is CASSLELARNEQYF. As DNA, the CDR3 is TGTGCCAGCAGCTTAGAACTAGCGCGCAATGAGCAGTACTTC.

The gene calls are TRBV9 and TRBJ2-1; a weak D match, TRBD2 (5 bases). V lost 3 bases to trimming and J lost 8 bases, with 9 bases between them. Germline V gives CDR1 SGDLS, CDR2 YYNGEE. There are 12 residues in the CDR3. The CDR3 bases are TGTGCCAGCAGCGCGGACTTCTATGAGCAGTTCTTC. Translation: CASSADFYEQFF.

This clonotype was seen a handful of times. The CDR3 here is CASSFGQGFGTQYF. The CDR3 DNA follows: TGTGCCAGCAGTTTTGGTCAGGGCTTCGGGACCCAGTACTTC. The genes are TRBV12-3 or TRBV12-4 and TRBJ2-5, with D perhaps matching TRBD1 (5 bases). Trimming removed 3 bases at V and 7 bases at J, with 15 bases between. The CDR3 spans 14 residues.

The chain recombines TRBV20-1 with TRBJ1-1; TRBD1 matches 7 bases. This CDR3 is 12 amino acids long. V dropped 5 bases and J dropped 5; count of bases not matched to a gene: 5. Per germline, CDR1 DFQATT and CDR2 SNEGSKA (reference sequence). CDR3 loop: CSARQGITEAFF. CDR3 DNA sequence: TGCAGTGCTCGACAGGGTATAACTGAAGCTTTCTTT.

The chain carries TRBV27 and TRBJ2-3; tentative D call: TRBD2 (6 bases). Trimming left V 4 bases short and J 3 bases short, with 17 bases between. The germline CDR1 and CDR2 sequences are MNHEY and SMNVEV (reference sequence). CDR3 length: 16 amino acids. The CDR3, as DNA: TGTGCCAGCAGTTACGGCCCTAGCGTGGGGACAGATACGCAGTATTTT. It codes for CASSYGPSVGTDTQYF.

The chain employs TRBV6-6 and TRBJ2-7; D may be TRBD2 (6 bases). The CDR3 consists of 14 residues. Trimming pared 0 bases from V and 7 bases from J, leaving 13 bases between. Germline V gene lookup returns CDR1 MNHNY and CDR2 SVGAGI (reference sequence). In nucleotides, the CDR3 is TGTGCCAGCAGTTACTCGGAGAGGGCGGGGGAGCAGTACTTC. It codes for CASSYSERAGEQYF.

The V gene is TRBV6-2 or TRBV6-3, the J gene TRBJ2-1, with D perhaps assigned TRBD1 or TRBD2 (6 bases each). V was cut by 2 bases and J by 14 bases, with 16 bases left in between. This CDR3 is 13 amino acids long. The germline gives CDR1 MNHEY, CDR2 SVGEGT. The CDR3 nucleotides read TGTGCCAGCAGTTACGCGGTGCCAGGGGAGGAGTTCTTC. It yields the protein CASSYAVPGEEFF.

This clonotype was detected once. This chain connects TRBV7-2 to TRBJ2-1; 8 bases line up with TRBD2. The CDR3 spans 16 residues. V trimming: 5 bases; J trimming: 1 base; junction bases outside the gene matches: 7. Per germline, CDR1 SGHTA and CDR2 FQGNSA. The CDR3 DNA is TGTGCCAGCAGCAAGGGGAGCGGGGGATCCTACAATGAGCAGTTCTTC. This gives the protein CASSKGSGGSYNEQFF.

The V call is TRBV27, the J call TRBJ1-1; D call uncertain. Germline V gene data show CDR1 as MNHEY and CDR2 as SMNVEV (reference sequence). The ends were cut back, 7 bases at V and 0 bases at J, with 21 bases in the middle. This CDR3 contains 17 residues. CDR3 amino acids: CASIPLNGNALNTEAFF. The DNA for the CDR3 is TGTGCCAGCATCCCTCTCAATGGGAATGCGTTGAACACTGAAGCTTTCTTT.

The sample holds a few counts of this clonotype. The chain couples TRBV7-2 to TRBJ2-5; the match to TRBD1 covers 7 bases. The CDR3 is 15 residues long. V was clipped by 3 bases and J by 2 bases; unmatched bases: 6. CDR1 is SGHTA and CDR2 is FQGNSA in the germline V gene. The CDR3 nucleotides read TGTGCCAGCAGCTTTGACAGGGCCCCTCAAGAGACCCAGTACTTC. Residues: CASSFDRAPQETQYF.

Comment on this clonotype: Possible read error: a much larger clone is one base away. This chain links TRBV12-3 or TRBV12-4 with TRBJ2-5; 9 nucleotides match TRBD1. This CDR3 comprises 16 residues. The V and J ends lost 6 bases and 11 bases, in that order; junction bases with no gene match: 19. The CDR3 sequence: CASSSFGTGSSNEQYF. The CDR3, as DNA: TGTGCCAGCAGCTCCTTCGGGACAGGGTCTTCCAATGAGCAGTACTTC.

This clonotype was seen repeatedly, ten times or more. In nucleotides, the CDR3 is TGTGCCAGCAGTTACTCGATTATGACACCTGGGGGTGAAAAACTGTTTTTT. Translated, it gives CASSYSIMTPGGEKLFF. This rearrangement joins TRBV6-5 to TRBJ1-4, with D possibly matching TRBD1 (5 bases). V gave up 0 bases and J gave up 7 bases, with 18 bases separating them. This CDR3 has 17 residues. Germline-derived CDR1 and CDR2 are MNHEY and SVGAGI.

V and J are TRBV7-8 and TRBJ2-1; a possible D gene is TRBD2 (6 bases). The CDR3 covers 15 residues. Germline V gives CDR1 SGHVS, CDR2 FQNEAQ. The V and J ends lost 6 bases and 7 bases respectively, with 19 bases between them. The CDR3 reads CASRAGRAGPNEQFF. The DNA of the CDR3 is TGTGCCAGCAGGGCGGGGCGGGCAGGGCCGAATGAGCAGTTCTTC. Full variable domain (outside the CDR3, taken from reference TRBV7-8 and TRBJ2-1): GAGVSQSPRYKVAKRGQDVALRCDPISGHVSLFWYQQALGQGPEFLTYFQNEAQLDKSGLPSDRFFAERPEGSVSTLKIQRTQQEDSAVYLCASRAGRAGPNEQFFGPGTRLTVL.

The chain has TRBV27 and TRBJ1-6; D is undetermined. Germline loops: CDR1 MNHEY, CDR2 SMNVEV (reference sequence). There are 14 residues in the CDR3. V was trimmed by 2 bases and J by 5 bases, leaving 7 bases between them. The CDR3 sequence: CASSLSWDNSPLHF. In DNA, the CDR3 is TGTGCCAGCAGTTTAAGTTGGGATAATTCACCCCTCCACTTT.

In this sample, this clonotype turned up a few times. The chain couples TRBV4-2 to TRBJ2-7, with 12 nucleotides matching TRBD2. CDR1 LGHNA and CDR2 YNFKEQ come from the germline V gene. V shed 1 base, J shed 4 bases, and the junction held 5 bases outside the gene matches. CDR3 length: 16 residues. The CDR3, as DNA: TGTGCCAGCAGCCAAGCCCGGACTAGCGGGGTTTACGAGCAGTACTTC. Its translation: CASSQARTSGVYEQYF.

This clonotype was recorded only once. The rearrangement uses TRBV29-1 and TRBJ1-1, with a weak D call TRBD1 (5 bases). CDR3 size: 15 residues. Trimming shortened V by 7 bases and J by 8 bases, and 26 bases separated the two germline ends. Germline V lookup: CDR1 SQVTM, CDR2 ANQGSEA. This CDR3 is CSALAGMGVTWEAFF. The CDR3 nucleotides read TGCAGCGCCCTCGCGGGCATGGGGGTGACCTGGGAAGCTTTCTTT.

J is TRBJ2-1 and V is TRBV20-1; 10 bases map to TRBD2. Trimming at V came to 6 bases and at J to 4 bases, leaving 9 bases not matched to a gene. Germline lookup yields CDR1 DFQATT and CDR2 SNEGSKA (reference sequence). CDR3 length: 15 amino acids. The DNA for the CDR3 is TGCAGTGCCAGGAGGGCTAGCGGGGGTTACAATGAGCAGTTCTTC. It specifies CSARRASGGYNEQFF.

A few counts support this clonotype. The rearrangement uses TRBV14 and TRBJ2-5, with TRBD1 matching 9 bases. The CDR3 sequence is 18 residues long. With V trimmed by 0 bases and J by 3 bases, 11 bases remained unmatched. Germline V gives CDR1 SGHDN, CDR2 FVKESK. The CDR3, as DNA: TGTGCCAGCAGCCAAGAAATAACAGGGGGCCGACTGAAAGAGACCCAGTACTTC. Translated, it gives CASSQEITGGRLKETQYF. The whole variable domain, remainder taken from reference TRBV14 and TRBJ2-5, is EAGVTQFPSHSVIEKGQTVTLRCDPISGHDNLYWYRRVMGKEIKFLLHFVKESKQDESGMPNNRFLAERTGGTYSTLKVQPAELEDSGVYFCASSQEITGGRLKETQYFGPGTRLLVL.

This clonotype occurred many times. The J gene is TRBJ2-5, the V gene TRBV11-2; TRBD2 matches 11 bases. V dropped 0 bases and J dropped 1; count of bases not matched to a gene: 1. Germline V gene data show CDR1 as SGHAT and CDR2 as FQNNGV. This CDR3 region has 16 residues. Written as DNA, the CDR3 is TGTGCCAGCAGCTTAGAGCTAGCGGGGGGCCAAGAGACCCAGTACTTC. This encodes CASSLELAGGQETQYF.

The CDR3 reads CASKRDRGPDTQYF. As DNA, the CDR3 is TGTGCCAGCAAGAGGGACAGGGGCCCAGATACGCAGTATTTT. The chain is built from TRBV27 and TRBJ2-3; 10 nucleotides line up with TRBD1. The CDR3 totals 14 residues. V lost 7 bases and J lost 4; bases outside the gene matches: 5. Per the germline V gene, CDR1 is MNHEY and CDR2 is SMNVEV (reference sequence).

In its sample, this clonotype was seen a few times. The rearrangement uses TRBV9 and TRBJ1-2; D uncertain. The CDR3 extends over 16 amino acids. Germline CDR1 is SGDLS and CDR2 is YYNGEE. The V and J ends lost 3 bases and 1 base respectively, with 16 bases between them. CDR3 loop: CASSAKPQAVNYGYTF. CDR3 DNA: TGTGCCAGCAGCGCCAAACCCCAGGCCGTTAACTATGGCTACACCTTC. Complete variable domain (other parts from reference TRBV9 and TRBJ1-2): DSGVTQTPKHLITATGQRVTLRCSPRSGDLSVYWYQQSLDQGLQFLIQYYNGEERAKGNILERFSAQQFPDLHSELNLSSLELGDSALYFCASSAKPQAVNYGYTFGSGTRLTVV.